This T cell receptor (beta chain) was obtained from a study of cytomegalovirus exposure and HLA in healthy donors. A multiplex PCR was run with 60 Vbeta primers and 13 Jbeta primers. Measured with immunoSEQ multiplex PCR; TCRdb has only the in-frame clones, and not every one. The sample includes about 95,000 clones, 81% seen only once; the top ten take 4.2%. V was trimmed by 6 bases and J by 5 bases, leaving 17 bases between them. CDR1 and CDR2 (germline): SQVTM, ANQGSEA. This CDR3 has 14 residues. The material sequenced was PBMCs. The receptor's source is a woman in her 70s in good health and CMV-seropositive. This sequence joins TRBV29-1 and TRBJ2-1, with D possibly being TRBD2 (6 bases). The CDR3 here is CSVSRTTSNNEQFF. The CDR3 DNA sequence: TGCAGCGTCTCCCGGACTACTTCTAACAATGAGCAGTTCTTC.